This TCR beta chain is from a study of Ad26.COV2.S vaccination and SARS-CoV-2 variants. The sample's treatment: some 20 received Ad26.COV2.S at low or high dose, single or two shots; roughly five received placebo; per-sample allocation not given. Sampling took place 63 days after the first vaccine or placebo injection. Using immunoSEQ multiplex PCR, the repertoire was profiled, and TCRdb retains in-frame clones only, with some absent. This sample has fewer than 500,000 clones; 89% occur once, and the top ten carry roughly 2.5%. Germline V gene sequence: CDR1 SGHNT, CDR2 YENEEA. This CDR3 has 11 residues. V lost 7 bases and J 5 bases, leaving 8 bases between the germline ends.

The chain combines TRBV11-3 with TRBJ2-5, with a tentative D call TRBD1 (6 bases). This TCR was sampled from a person aged 18-60 years who received the Ad26.COV2.S COVID-19 vaccine or a placebo. The sample in question was peripheral blood, obtained in a trial of Ad26.COV2.S vaccine versus placebo. The CDR3 reads CASTGAETQYF. The CDR3 DNA sequence: TGTGCCAGCACAGGGGCGGAGACCCAGTACTTC.